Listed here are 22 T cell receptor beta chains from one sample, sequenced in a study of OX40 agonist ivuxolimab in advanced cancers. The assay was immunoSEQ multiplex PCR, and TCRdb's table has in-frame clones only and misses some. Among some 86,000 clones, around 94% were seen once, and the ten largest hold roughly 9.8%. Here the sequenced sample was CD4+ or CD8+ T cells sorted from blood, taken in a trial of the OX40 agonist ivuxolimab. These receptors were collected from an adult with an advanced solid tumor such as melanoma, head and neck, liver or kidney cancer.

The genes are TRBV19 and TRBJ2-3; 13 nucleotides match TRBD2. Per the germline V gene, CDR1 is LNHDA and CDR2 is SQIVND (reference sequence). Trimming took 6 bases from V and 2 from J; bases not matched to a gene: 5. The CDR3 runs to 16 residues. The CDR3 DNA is TGTGCCAGTAGCTGGACTAGCGGGGGACCCACAGATACGCAGTATTTT. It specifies CASSWTSGGPTDTQYF.

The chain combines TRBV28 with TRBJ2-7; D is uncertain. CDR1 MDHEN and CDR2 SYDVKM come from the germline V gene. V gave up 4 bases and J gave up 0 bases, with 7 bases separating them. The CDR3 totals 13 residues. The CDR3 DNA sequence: TGTGCCAGCAGTTCGCCCAGCTCCTACGAGCAGTACTTC. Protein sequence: CASSSPSSYEQYF.

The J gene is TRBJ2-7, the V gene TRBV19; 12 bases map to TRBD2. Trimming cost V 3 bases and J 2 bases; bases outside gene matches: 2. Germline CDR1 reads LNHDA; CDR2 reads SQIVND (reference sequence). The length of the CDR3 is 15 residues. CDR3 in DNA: TGTGCCAGTAGTATTGCTAGCGGGGGGGCCTACGAGCAGTACTTC. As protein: CASSIASGGAYEQYF.

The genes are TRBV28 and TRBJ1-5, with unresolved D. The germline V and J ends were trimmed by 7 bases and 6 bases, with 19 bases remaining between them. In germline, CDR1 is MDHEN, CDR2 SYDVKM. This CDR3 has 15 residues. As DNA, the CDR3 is TGTGCCAGCACCATCCAGGTGTTAGGTAGTCAGCCCCAGCATTTT. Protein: CASTIQVLGSQPQHF.

CDR3 in DNA: TGTGCCAGCAGCCACCGACAGGGGGACGAGCAGTACTTC. This encodes CASSHRQGDEQYF. V gene TRBV7-9 combines with J gene TRBJ2-7, with TRBD1 matching over 9 bases. Germline trimming cut 5 bases from V and 5 bases from J; bases unmatched to any gene: 4. CDR3 length: 13 amino acids. Germline V lookup: CDR1 SEHNR, CDR2 FQNEAQ (reference sequence).

The CDR3 DNA reads TGTGCCAGCACCCCGGCGGGAGAGAACATTCAGTACTTC. As protein: CASTPAGENIQYF. The chain carries TRBV7-9 and TRBJ2-4, with 7 bases identical to TRBD2. CDR3 length: 13 residues. Per germline, CDR1 SEHNR and CDR2 FQNEAQ (reference sequence). Germline trimming cut 7 bases from V and 7 bases from J; bases unmatched to any gene: 7.

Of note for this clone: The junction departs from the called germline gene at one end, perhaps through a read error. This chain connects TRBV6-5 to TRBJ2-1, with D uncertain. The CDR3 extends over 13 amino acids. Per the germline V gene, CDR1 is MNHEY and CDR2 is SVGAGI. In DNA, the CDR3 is TGTGCCAGCAGTGACTCACGAGAGGTTGAGCAGTTCTTC. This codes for CASSDSREVEQFF.

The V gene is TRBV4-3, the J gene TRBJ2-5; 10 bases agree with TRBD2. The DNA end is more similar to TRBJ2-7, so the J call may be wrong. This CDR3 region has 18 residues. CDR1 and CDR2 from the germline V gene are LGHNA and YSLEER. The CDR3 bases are TGCGCCAGCAGCCAAGACCGACTCAGGACTAGCGGTGCCTACGAGCAGTACTTC. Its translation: CASSQDRLRTSGAYEQYF.

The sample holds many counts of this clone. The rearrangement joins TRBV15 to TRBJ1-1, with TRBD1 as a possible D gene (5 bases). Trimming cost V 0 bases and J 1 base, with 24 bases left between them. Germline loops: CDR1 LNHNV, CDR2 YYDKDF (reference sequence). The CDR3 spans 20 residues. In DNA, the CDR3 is TGTGCCACCAGCAGAGATGGGTGGCAGGGTGCCCTCAGAGGGAACACTGAAGCTTTCTTT. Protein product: CATSRDGWQGALRGNTEAFF.

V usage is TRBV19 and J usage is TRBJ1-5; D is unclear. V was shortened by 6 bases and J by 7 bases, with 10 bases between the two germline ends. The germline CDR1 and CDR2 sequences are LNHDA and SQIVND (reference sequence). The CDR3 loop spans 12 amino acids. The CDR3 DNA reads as TGTGCCAGTAGCTCGGCTATGCAGCCCCAGCATTTT. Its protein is CASSSAMQPQHF. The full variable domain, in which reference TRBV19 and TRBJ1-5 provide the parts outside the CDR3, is DGGITQSPKYLFRKEGQNVTLSCEQNLNHDAMYWYRQDPGQGLRLIYYSQIVNDFQKGDIAEGYSVSREKKESFPLTVTSAQKNPTAFYLCASSSAMQPQHFGDGTRLSIL.

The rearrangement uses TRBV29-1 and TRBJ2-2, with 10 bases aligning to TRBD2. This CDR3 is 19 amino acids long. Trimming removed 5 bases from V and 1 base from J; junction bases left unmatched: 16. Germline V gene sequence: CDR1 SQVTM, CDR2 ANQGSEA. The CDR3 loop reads CSVFGGLAGVGRNTGELFF. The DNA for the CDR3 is TGCAGCGTTTTTGGAGGCCTAGCGGGAGTTGGGAGGAACACCGGGGAGCTGTTTTTT.

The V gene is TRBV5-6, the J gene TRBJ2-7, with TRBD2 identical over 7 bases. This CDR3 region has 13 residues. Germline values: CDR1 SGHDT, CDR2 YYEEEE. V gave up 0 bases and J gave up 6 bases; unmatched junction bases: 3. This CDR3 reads CASSLGGSGEQYF. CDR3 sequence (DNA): TGTGCCAGCAGCTTGGGCGGGAGTGGCGAGCAGTACTTC.

CDR3 protein: CASSTGGGAYNEQFF. The CDR3 bases are TGTGCCAGCAGCACTGGCGGGGGGGCCTACAATGAGCAGTTCTTC. The V gene is TRBV9, the J gene TRBJ2-1; 9 bases fit TRBD2. CDR3 size: 15 residues. Losses at the gene ends were 4 bases for V and 2 bases for J; bases not matched to a gene: 4. Germline CDR1 and CDR2: SGDLS and YYNGEE.

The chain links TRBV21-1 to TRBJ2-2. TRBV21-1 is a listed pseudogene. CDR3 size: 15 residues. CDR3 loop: CASSKKQGYHGELFF. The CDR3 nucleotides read TGTGCCAGCAGCAAGAAACAAGGGTATCACGGGGAGCTGTTTTTT.

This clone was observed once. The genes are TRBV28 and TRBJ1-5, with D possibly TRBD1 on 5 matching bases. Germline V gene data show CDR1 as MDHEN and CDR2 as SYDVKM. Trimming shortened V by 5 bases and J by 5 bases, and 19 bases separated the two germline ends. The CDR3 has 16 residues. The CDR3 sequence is CASSPGLYSNDQPQHF. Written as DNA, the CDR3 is TGTGCCAGCAGTCCGGGACTGTATAGCAATGATCAGCCCCAGCATTTT.

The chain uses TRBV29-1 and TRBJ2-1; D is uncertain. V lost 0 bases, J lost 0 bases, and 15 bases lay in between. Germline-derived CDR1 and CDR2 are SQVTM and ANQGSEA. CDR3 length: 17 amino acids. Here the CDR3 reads CSVEDLVSLSSYNEQFF. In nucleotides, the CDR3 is TGCAGCGTTGAAGATCTAGTCTCCCTGAGCTCCTACAATGAGCAGTTCTTC.

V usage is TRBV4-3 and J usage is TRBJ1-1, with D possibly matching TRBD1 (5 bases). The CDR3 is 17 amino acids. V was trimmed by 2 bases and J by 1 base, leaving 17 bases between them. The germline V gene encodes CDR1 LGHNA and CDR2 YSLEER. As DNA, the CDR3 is TGCGCCAGCAGCCAATCTTTTAGGGGCGGACCGAACACTGAAGCTTTCTTT. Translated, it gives CASSQSFRGGPNTEAFF.

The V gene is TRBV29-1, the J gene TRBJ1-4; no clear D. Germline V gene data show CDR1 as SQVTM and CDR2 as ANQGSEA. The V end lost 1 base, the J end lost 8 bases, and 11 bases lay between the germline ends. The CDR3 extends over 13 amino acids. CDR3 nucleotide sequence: TGCAGCGTTGAAGGGCAAGCCGAGGAAAAACTGTTTTTT. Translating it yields CSVEGQAEEKLFF.

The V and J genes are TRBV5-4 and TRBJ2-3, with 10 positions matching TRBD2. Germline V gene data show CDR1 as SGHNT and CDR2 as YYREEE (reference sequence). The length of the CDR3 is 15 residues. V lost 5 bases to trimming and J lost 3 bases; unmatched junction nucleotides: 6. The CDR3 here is CASSQGLAETDTQYF. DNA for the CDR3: TGTGCCAGCAGTCAAGGACTAGCGGAGACAGATACGCAGTATTTT.

CDR3 in amino acids: CASSFVGATYEQYF. The CDR3, as DNA: TGTGCCAGCAGTTTCGTTGGGGCCACCTACGAGCAGTACTTC. This sequence joins TRBV27 and TRBJ2-7; D may be TRBD1 (5 bases). Germline CDR1 is MNHEY and CDR2 is SMNVEV (reference sequence). The V end lost 3 bases, the J end lost 2 bases, and 11 bases lay between the germline ends. The CDR3 totals 14 residues.

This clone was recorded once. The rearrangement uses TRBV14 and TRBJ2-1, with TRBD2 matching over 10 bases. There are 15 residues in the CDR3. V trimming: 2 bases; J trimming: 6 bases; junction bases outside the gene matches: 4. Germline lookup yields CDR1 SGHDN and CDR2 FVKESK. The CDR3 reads CASSQLAGGPNEQFF. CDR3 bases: TGTGCCAGCAGCCAATTAGCGGGGGGACCCAATGAGCAGTTCTTC.

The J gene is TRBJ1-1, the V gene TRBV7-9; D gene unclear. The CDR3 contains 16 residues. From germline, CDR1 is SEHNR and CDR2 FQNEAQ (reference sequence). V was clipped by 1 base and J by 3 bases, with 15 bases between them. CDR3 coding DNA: TGTGCCAGCAGCTTAGTAGGGCAGGCCTGGTACACTGAAGCTTTCTTT. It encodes CASSLVGQAWYTEAFF.